Given below is one T cell receptor beta chain in context. Its target is not known. The stimulus was lysate of CMV-infected fibroblasts, about 10 ug/mL. Responding CD4+ T cells were sorted by upregulation of both CD40 ligand and CD69. The immunoSEQ assay was version 4, run in survey mode. The repertoire was sequenced with immunoSEQ multiplex PCR; TCRdb's copy has only in-frame clones and lacks some. The sample holds almost 20,000 clones, approximately 78% seen once. This specimen comes from a study of persistence of HIV-infected CD4 T cells. As for the study in general: Suppressive ART had lasted a median of roughly eight years.

The germline V gene encodes CDR1 MNHNS and CDR2 SASEGT. This CDR3 region has 13 residues. V was shortened by 2 bases and J by 6 bases, with 8 bases between the two germline ends. The V call is TRBV6-1, the J call TRBJ1-5; D uncertain. The material sequenced was CD4+ T cells sorted from PBMCs after approximately 18-hour stimulation, taken from a patient who received antiretroviral therapy. This clonotype was obtained from an adult man with HIV who was CMV-seropositive. The CDR3 region is CASSENPVQPQHF. CDR3 nucleotide sequence: TGTGCCAGCAGTGAAAACCCAGTTCAGCCCCAGCATTTT.